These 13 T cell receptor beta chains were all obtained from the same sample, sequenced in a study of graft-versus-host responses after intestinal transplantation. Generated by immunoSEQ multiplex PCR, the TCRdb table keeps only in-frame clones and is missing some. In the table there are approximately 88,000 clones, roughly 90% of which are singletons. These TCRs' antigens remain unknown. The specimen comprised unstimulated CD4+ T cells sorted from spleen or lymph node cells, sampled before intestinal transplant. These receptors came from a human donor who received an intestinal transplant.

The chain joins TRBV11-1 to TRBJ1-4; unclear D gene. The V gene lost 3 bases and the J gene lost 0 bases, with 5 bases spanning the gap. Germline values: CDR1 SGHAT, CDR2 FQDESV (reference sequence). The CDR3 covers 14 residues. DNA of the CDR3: TGTGCCAGCAGCTTCCGAGCAACTAATGAAAAACTGTTTTTT. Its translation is CASSFRATNEKLFF.

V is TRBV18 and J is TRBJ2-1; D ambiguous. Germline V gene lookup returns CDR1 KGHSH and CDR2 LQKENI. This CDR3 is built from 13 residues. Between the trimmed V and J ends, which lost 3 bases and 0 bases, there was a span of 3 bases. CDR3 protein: CASSPSSYNEQFF. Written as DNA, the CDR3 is TGTGCCAGCTCACCGAGCTCCTACAATGAGCAGTTCTTC.

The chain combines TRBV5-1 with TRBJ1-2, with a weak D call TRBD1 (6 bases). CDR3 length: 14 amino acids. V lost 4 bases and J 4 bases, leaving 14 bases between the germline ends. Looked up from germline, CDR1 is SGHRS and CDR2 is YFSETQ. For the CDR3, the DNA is TGCGCCAGCAGCCCCCGGGGGGGCCTCTATGGCTACACCTTC. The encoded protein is CASSPRGGLYGYTF. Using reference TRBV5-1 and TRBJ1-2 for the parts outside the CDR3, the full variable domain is KAGVTQTPRYLIKTRGQQVTLSCSPISGHRSVSWYQQTPGQGLQFLFEYFSETQRNKGNFPGRFSGRQFSNSRSEMNVSTLELGDSALYLCASSPRGGLYGYTFGSGTRLTVV.

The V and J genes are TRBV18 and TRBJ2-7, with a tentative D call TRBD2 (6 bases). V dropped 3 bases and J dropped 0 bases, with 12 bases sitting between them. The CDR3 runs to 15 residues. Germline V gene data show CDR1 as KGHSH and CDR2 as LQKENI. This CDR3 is CASSPELGGSYEQYF. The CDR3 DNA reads TGTGCCAGCTCACCCGAACTGGGGGGCTCCTACGAGCAGTACTTC.

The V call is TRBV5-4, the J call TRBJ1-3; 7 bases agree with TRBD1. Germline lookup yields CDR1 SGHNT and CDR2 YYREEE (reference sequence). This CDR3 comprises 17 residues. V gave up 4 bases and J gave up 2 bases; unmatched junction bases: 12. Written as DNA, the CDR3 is TGTGCCAGCAGCCCGAGCCCTACAGGGGTCGCTGGAAACACCATATATTTT. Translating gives CASSPSPTGVAGNTIYF.

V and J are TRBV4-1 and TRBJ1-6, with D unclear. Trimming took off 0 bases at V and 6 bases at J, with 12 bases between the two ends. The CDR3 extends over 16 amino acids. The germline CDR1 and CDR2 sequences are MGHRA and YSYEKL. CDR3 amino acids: CASSQEQRTVNSPLHF. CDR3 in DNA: TGCGCCAGCAGCCAAGAACAGAGAACAGTTAATTCACCCCTCCACTTT.

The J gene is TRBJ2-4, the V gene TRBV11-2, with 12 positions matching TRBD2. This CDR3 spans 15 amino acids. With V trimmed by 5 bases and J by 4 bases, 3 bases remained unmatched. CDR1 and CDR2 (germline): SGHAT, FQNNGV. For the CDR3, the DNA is TGTGCCAGCAGCCGGCTAGCGGGGGGGAAAAACATTCAGTACTTC. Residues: CASSRLAGGKNIQYF.

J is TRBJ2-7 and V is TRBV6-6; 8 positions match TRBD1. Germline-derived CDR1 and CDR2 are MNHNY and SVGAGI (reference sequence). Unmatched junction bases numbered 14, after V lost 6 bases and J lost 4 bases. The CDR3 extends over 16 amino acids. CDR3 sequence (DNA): TGTGCCAGCAGCCACATGAGGGACAGGTTGCTGTACGAGCAGTACTTC. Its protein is CASSHMRDRLLYEQYF.

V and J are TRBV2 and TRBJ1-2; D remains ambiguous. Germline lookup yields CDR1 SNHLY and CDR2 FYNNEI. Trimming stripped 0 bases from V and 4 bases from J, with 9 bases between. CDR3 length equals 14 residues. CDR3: CASSEAGSGYGYTF. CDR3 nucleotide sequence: TGTGCCAGCAGTGAAGCAGGAAGCGGCTATGGCTACACCTTC.

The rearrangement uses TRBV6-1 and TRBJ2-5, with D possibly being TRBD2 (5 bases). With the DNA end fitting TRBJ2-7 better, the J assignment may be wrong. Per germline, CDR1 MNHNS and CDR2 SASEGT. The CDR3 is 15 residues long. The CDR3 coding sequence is TGTGCCAGCTTAAGAACTAGTCCGAGCTCCTACGAGCAGTACTTC. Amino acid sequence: CASLRTSPSSYEQYF.

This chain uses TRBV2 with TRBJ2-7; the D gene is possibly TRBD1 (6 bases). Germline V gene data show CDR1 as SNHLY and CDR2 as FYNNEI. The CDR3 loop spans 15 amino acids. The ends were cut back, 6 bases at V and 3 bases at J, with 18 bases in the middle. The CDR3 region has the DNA TGTGCCAGCAGCTACGGGGACATACGGGGCTACGAGCAGTACTTC. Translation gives CASSYGDIRGYEQYF.

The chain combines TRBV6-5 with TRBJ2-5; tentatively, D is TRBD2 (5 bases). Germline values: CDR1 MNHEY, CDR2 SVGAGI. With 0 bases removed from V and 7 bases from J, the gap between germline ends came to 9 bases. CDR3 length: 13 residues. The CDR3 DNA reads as TGTGCCAGCAGTTACTCAGGACTGGGGACCCAGTACTTC. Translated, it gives CASSYSGLGTQYF.

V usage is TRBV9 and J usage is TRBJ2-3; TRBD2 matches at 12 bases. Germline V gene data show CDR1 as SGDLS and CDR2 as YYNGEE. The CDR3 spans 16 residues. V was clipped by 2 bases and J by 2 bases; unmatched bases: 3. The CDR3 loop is CASSVPSGGATDTQYF. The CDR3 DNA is TGTGCCAGCAGCGTCCCTAGCGGGGGGGCCACAGATACGCAGTATTTT.